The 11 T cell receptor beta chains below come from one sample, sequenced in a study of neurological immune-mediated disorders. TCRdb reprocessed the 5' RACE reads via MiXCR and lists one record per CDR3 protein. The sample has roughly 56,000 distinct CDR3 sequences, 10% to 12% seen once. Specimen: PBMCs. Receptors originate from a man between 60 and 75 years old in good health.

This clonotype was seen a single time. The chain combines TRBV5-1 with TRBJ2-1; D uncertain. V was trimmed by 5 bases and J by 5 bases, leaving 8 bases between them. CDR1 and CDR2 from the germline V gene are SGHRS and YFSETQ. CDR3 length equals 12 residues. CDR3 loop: CASREGNNEQFF. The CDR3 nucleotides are TGCGCCAGCAGAGAAGGGAACAATGAGCAGTTCTTC.

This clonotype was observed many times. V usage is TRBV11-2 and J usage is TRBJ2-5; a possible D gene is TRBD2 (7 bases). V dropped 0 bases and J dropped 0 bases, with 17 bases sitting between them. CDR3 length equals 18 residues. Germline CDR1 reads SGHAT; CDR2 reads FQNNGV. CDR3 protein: CASSLDGRRGGHQETQYF. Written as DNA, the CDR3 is TGTGCCAGCAGCTTAGACGGTAGGCGCGGGGGCCACCAAGAGACCCAGTACTTC.

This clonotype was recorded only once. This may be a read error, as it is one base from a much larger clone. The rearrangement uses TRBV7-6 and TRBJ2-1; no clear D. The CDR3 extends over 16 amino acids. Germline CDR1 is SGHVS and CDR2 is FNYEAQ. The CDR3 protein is CDSSLDTTPRYNEQFF. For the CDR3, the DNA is TGTGACAGCAGCTTAGATACGACCCCAAGGTACAATGAGCAGTTCTTC.

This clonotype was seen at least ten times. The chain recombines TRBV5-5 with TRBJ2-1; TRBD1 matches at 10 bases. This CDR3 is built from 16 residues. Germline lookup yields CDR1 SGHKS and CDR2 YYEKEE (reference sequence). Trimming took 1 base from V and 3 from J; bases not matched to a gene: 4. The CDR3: CASSLYGTGVYNEQFF. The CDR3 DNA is TGTGCCAGCAGCTTGTATGGGACAGGGGTCTACAATGAGCAGTTCTTC.

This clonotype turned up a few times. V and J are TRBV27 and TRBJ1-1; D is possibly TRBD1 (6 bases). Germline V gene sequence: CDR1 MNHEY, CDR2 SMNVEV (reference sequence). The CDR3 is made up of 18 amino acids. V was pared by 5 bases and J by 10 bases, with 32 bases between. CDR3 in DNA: TGTGCCAGCAGTGCCCGGGGGCGTACCCCGGGGGTCCAATTTGGAGCTTTCTTT. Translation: CASSARGRTPGVQFGAFF.

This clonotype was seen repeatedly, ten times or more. DNA for the CDR3: TGTGCCAGCAGCCCGGACAGGGGGAATGAAAAACTGTTTTTT. It yields the protein CASSPDRGNEKLFF. The chain employs TRBV7-2 and TRBJ1-4; 10 bases align to TRBD1. The V gene's germline CDR1 is SGHTA and CDR2 FQGNSA. The J segment lost 5 bases and the V segment lost 5 bases, leaving 2 bases of the junction unmatched. The CDR3 spans 14 residues. Looking up the rest from reference TRBV7-2 and TRBJ1-4 gives the full variable domain: GAGVSQSPSNKVTEKGKDVELRCDPISGHTALYWYRQSLGQGLEFLIYFQGNSAPDKSGLPSDRFSAERTGGSVSTLTIQRTQQEDSAVYLCASSPDRGNEKLFFGSGTQLSVL.

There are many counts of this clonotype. This chain's CDR3 is CASSSRTGETDTQYF. The CDR3 region has the DNA TGCGCCAGCAGCTCACGGACAGGGGAGACAGATACGCAGTATTTT. The chain carries TRBV5-1 and TRBJ2-3; 9 positions match TRBD1. The CDR3 loop spans 15 amino acids. Germline values: CDR1 SGHRS, CDR2 YFSETQ. V dropped 3 bases and J dropped 3; count of bases not matched to a gene: 5.

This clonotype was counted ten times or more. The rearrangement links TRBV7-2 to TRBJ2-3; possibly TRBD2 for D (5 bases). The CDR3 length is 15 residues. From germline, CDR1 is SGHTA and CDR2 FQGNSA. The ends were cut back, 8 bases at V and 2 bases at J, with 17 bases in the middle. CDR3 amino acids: CASAYGPGNTDTQYF. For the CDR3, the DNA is TGTGCCAGCGCCTATGGTCCGGGGAACACAGATACGCAGTATTTT. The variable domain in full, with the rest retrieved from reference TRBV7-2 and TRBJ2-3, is GAGVSQSPSNKVTEKGKDVELRCDPISGHTALYWYRQSLGQGLEFLIYFQGNSAPDKSGLPSDRFSAERTGGSVSTLTIQRTQQEDSAVYLCASAYGPGNTDTQYFGPGTRLTVL.

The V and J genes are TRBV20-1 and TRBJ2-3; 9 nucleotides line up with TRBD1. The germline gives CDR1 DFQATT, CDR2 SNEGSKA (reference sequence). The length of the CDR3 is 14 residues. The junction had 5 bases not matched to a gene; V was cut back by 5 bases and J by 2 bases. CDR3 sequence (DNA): TGCAGTGCTTCGGGACAGGGACCCACAGATACGCAGTATTTT. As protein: CSASGQGPTDTQYF.

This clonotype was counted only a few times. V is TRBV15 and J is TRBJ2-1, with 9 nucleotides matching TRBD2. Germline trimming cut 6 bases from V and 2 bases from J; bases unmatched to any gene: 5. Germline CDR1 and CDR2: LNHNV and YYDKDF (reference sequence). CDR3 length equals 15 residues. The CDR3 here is CATRGEREAYNEQFF. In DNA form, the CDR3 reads TGTGCCACCAGGGGCGAGCGGGAGGCCTACAATGAGCAGTTCTTC. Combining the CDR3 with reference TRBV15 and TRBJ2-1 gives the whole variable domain DAMVIQNPRYQVTQFGKPVTLSCSQTLNHNVMYWYQQKSSQAPKLLFHYYDKDFNNEADTPDNFQSRRPNTSFCFLDIRSPGLGDTAMYLCATRGEREAYNEQFFGPGTRLTVL.

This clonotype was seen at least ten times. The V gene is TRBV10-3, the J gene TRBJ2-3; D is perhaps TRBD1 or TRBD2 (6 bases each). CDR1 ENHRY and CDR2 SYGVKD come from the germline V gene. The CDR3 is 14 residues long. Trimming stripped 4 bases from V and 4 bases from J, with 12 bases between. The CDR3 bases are TGTGCCATCAGTGCGGGGGCCGATTCAGATACGCAGTATTTT. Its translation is CAISAGADSDTQYF.